These T cell receptor beta chains were read from a single sample in a study of cytomegalovirus exposure and HLA in healthy donors. Measured with immunoSEQ multiplex PCR; TCRdb has only the in-frame clones, and not every one. The sample records 65,000 to 95,000 clones, around three quarters being singletons. Material for sequencing was PBMCs. These receptors came from a man younger than 45 in good health and CMV-seronegative. The CDR3 runs from the conserved cysteine through the conserved F or W. The order of the fields is V gene, clone size, J gene, D gene, CDR3 DNA, CDR3 protein. A D gene is named only where the DNA matches it firmly. Only part of the rows carry a size: once, few, many, or a class if the clone is expanded.

V: TRBV14
size: NA
J: TRBJ2-2
D: NA
DNA: TGTGCCAGCAGCCAAGTTCCGTCCGGGGAGCTGTTTTTT
CDR3: CASSQVPSGELFF

V: TRBV6-5
size: NA
J: TRBJ2-7
D: NA
DNA: TGTGCCAGCAGTTCTCTTTACGAGCAGTACTTC
CDR3: CASSSLYEQYF

V: TRBV5-1
size: NA
J: TRBJ1-5
D: NA
DNA: TGCGCCAGCAGCTTGGGGGGAGACCAGCCCCAGCATTTT
CDR3: CASSLGGDQPQHF

V: TRBV7-9
size: few
J: TRBJ1-5
D: NA
DNA: TGTGCCAGCAGCTTGGAGGGGTTTGCTCAGCCCCAGCATTTT
CDR3: CASSLEGFAQPQHF

V: TRBV7-7
size: NA
J: TRBJ2-3
D: NA
DNA: TGTGCTAGCAGCTTGGAGCGGAACACAGATACGCAGTATTTT
CDR3: CASSLERNTDTQYF

V: TRBV27
size: NA
J: TRBJ2-7
D: TRBD1
DNA: TGTGCCAGCAGTTCTGGGGGACAGGGTTACTACGAGCAGTACTTC
CDR3: CASSSGGQGYYEQYF

V: TRBV30
size: NA
J: TRBJ1-2
D: TRBD1
DNA: TGTGCCTCTTGGACAGGGGTAGGCGGCTACACCTTC
CDR3: CASWTGVGGYTF

V: TRBV7-2
size: NA
J: TRBJ1-2
D: TRBD1
DNA: TGTGCCAGCAGCTTGGGACAGGGGAATGGCTACACCTTC
CDR3: CASSLGQGNGYTF

V: TRBV7-2
size: NA
J: TRBJ1-5
D: NA
DNA: TGTGCCAGCAGCCCCGTCTTCAATCAGCCCCAGCATTTT
CDR3: CASSPVFNQPQHF

V: TRBV5-1
size: NA
J: TRBJ2-3
D: NA
DNA: TGCGCCAGCAGCGGTCCCCTCGAGCCAGATACGCAGTATTTT
CDR3: CASSGPLEPDTQYF

V: TRBV19
size: NA
J: TRBJ1-2
D: NA
DNA: TGTGCCAGTAGTGGATCAGGGTCCTATGGCTACACCTTC
CDR3: CASSGSGSYGYTF

V: TRBV5-1
size: NA
J: TRBJ2-7
D: TRBD1
DNA: TGCGCCAGCAGCCCTCCCGACAGGGGTTCCTACGAGCAGTACTTC
CDR3: CASSPPDRGSYEQYF

V: TRBV5-1
size: NA
J: TRBJ1-5
D: NA
DNA: TGCGCCAGCAGCCCCGACAGGACGGGCCAGCCCCAGCATTTT
CDR3: CASSPDRTGQPQHF

V: TRBV4-3
size: many
J: TRBJ1-3
D: NA
DNA: TGCGCCAGCAGCCAAACCACAGGGTCTGGAAACACCATATATTTT
CDR3: CASSQTTGSGNTIYF

V: TRBV29-1
size: NA
J: TRBJ2-7
D: TRBD1
DNA: TGTAGCGTTGCGAGGGACAGCTACGAGCAGTACTTC
CDR3: CSVARDSYEQYF

V: TRBV5-1
size: few
J: TRBJ2-6
D: TRBD1
DNA: TGCGCCAGCAGCATGACAGGGGCTGGGGCCAACGTCCTGACTTTC
CDR3: CASSMTGAGANVLTF

V: TRBV28
size: once
J: TRBJ1-2
D: NA
DNA: TGTGCCAGCAGTCTATCGGGGGGGGCGGATGGCTACACCTTC
CDR3: CASSLSGGADGYTF

V: TRBV9
size: few
J: TRBJ2-1
D: TRBD2
DNA: TGTGCCAGCAGCCACAATCCTAGCGGGGGGACCTCCTACAATGAGCAGTTCTTC
CDR3: CASSHNPSGGTSYNEQFF

V: TRBV18
size: once
J: TRBJ2-5
D: NA
DNA: TGTGCCAGCTCACCAGGCAACAAAGAGACCCAGTACTTC
CDR3: CASSPGNKETQYF

V: TRBV4-3
size: once
J: TRBJ2-5
D: NA
DNA: TGCGCCAGCAGCCCGGGGGTGTCGGAGACCCAGTACTTC
CDR3: CASSPGVSETQYF

V: TRBV7-9
size: NA
J: TRBJ2-3
D: NA
DNA: TGTGCCAGCAGCTTAGTCGGGTCAGATACGCAGTATTTT
CDR3: CASSLVGSDTQYF

V: TRBV13
size: NA
J: TRBJ2-1
D: TRBD2
DNA: TGTGCCAGCAGCTACCCCCCCGGGACTAGCTTCCGTGAGCAGTTCTTC
CDR3: CASSYPPGTSFREQFF

V: TRBV7-2
size: few
J: TRBJ2-1
D: NA
DNA: TGTGCCAGCAGCCAAGCGACCCTGGCGGCCGCCCGTGAGCAGTTCTTC
CDR3: CASSQATLAAAREQFF

V: TRBV5-1
size: once
J: TRBJ2-7
D: TRBD1
DNA: TGCGCCAGCAGCATTGGGACAGCGAGAAGCGCCTACGAGCAGTACTTC
CDR3: CASSIGTARSAYEQYF

V: TRBV5-1
size: NA
J: TRBJ1-1
D: TRBD1
DNA: TGCGCCAGCAGCGTCCAGACAGGGGGCCTCACTGAAGCTTTCTTT
CDR3: CASSVQTGGLTEAFF

V: TRBV13
size: NA
J: TRBJ1-2
D: NA
DNA: TGTGCCAGCAGTCTAGGGCCGGGACACAGTAGCGGCTACACCTTC
CDR3: CASSLGPGHSSGYTF